The subject of this entry is one T cell receptor beta chain. Its antigen is unidentified. Once RNA had been extracted, it was reverse transcribed into cDNA to act as the sequencing template. The method was immunoSEQ multiplex PCR; TCRdb's version includes in-frame clones alone and lacks a portion of them. The profile shows under 95,000 clones, 60% to 80% of them singletons. This entry is derived from a study of CD8+ T cells in alopecia areata. Study-level information: Tofacitinib administration persisted for 6 to 18 months, succeeded by 6 months off drug. Regarding the study as a whole: Significant decreases in scalp clonality and expanded CD8+ clones followed tofacitinib treatment. In patients, TCRs were shared less clearly than in mice, and HLA may possibly be involved.

Treatment specified: oral pan-JAK inhibitor, 5-10 mg twice daily. The CDR3 contains 15 residues. Germline values: CDR1 SNHLY, CDR2 FYNNEI. Trimming took 2 bases from V and 5 from J, leaving 16 bases between them. The source of this sequence is a human donor with alopecia areata. The rearrangement joins TRBV2 to TRBJ2-7, with D maybe TRBD2 (7 bases). Sequenced material: CD8+ T cells sorted from blood, taken around week 42, from a patient treated with tofacitinib. CDR3 nucleotides: TGTGCCAGCAGTGAACTGGGGGGGCTTATTGACGAGCAGTACTTC. It is translated as CASSELGGLIDEQYF.